This T cell receptor beta chain was identified in a study of blood T cell repertoires in COVID-19. Study overall: Specimens from acute and convalescent COVID-19 originated in the United States, Italy and Spain. Sources were T cells, B-cell-depleted T cells, or PBMCs; the material itself was cDNA or gDNA.

The length of the CDR3 is 17 residues. The germline V gene has CDR1 MGHRA and CDR2 YSYEKL. V shed 2 bases and J 8 bases; nucleotides not matched to a gene: 16. In the authors' methods: Amplification of reference gene primers was used by the study to estimate nucleated cell counts. Here immunoSEQ multiplex PCR was the method, and the copy in TCRdb shows in-frame clones only, minus some. V, J and clone size are taken as reported in that table, and D and trimming were inferred from the DNA itself. The sample contains roughly 66,000 clones, around 82% of which appear only once. Specimen: peripheral blood. The receptor was derived from a woman aged 55 to 70 with acute or convalescent COVID-19. The chain uses TRBV4-1 and TRBJ1-2; TRBD1 matches at 8 bases. Here the CDR3 reads CASSQPTGEDIGWGYTF. The DNA of the CDR3 is TGCGCCAGCAGCCAACCGACAGGGGAGGATATCGGATGGGGCTACACCTTC.